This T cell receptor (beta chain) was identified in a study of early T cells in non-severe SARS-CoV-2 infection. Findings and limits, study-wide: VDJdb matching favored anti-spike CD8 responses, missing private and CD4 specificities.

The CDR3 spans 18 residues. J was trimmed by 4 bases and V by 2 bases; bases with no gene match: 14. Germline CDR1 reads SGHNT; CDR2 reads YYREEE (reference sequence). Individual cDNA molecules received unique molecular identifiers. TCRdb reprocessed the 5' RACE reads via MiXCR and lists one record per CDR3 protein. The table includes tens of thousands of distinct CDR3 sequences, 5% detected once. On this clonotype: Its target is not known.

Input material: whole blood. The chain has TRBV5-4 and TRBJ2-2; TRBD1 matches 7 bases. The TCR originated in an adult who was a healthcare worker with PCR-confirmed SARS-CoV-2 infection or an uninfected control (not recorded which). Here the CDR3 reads CASSLQGTAGQFTGELFF. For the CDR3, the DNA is TGTGCCAGCAGCTTACAGGGGACCGCAGGACAGTTCACCGGGGAGCTGTTTTTT.